A selection of T cell receptor beta chains follows, all from one sample in a study of blood T cells in healthy people across ages. Via MiXCR, TCRdb re-called the 5' RACE reads, giving one row per CDR3 protein. This sample yields 1,500,000 or so distinct CDR3 sequences, of which 40% to 45% are seen a single time; just over 4% belongs to the top ten. What was sequenced was blood. These receptor sequences come from a woman aged 18-29 years in good health. The CDR3 runs from the conserved cysteine through the conserved F or W. The D gene is left open where the match is weak. Not all rows give a size; the values are once, few, many and, for expanded clones, a class.

TRBV5-1	TRBD2	NA	15	TRBJ2-5	CAGSLASGSYETQYF	TGCGCCGGCAGCTTGGCTAGCGGGAGCTATGAGACCCAGTACTTC
TRBV27	TRBD2	NA	15	TRBJ2-7	CASSFLAGVGGEQYF	TGTGCCAGCAGTTTTTTAGCGGGAGTGGGAGGCGAGCAGTACTTC
TRBV9	NA	NA	14	TRBJ2-3	CASSRGWEVDTQYF	TGTGCCAGCAGCCGGGGGTGGGAGGTTGATACGCAGTATTTT
TRBV7-2	TRBD2	NA	14	TRBJ2-1	CASKRDYSYNEQFF	TGTGCCAGCAAACGGGACTACTCCTACAATGAGCAGTTCTTC
TRBV11-2	NA	once	12	TRBJ1-3	CASTPAGNTIYF	TGTGCCAGCACCCCGGCGGGAAACACCATATATTTT
TRBV2	NA	NA	13	TRBJ1-1	CASSEVGYTEAFF	TGTGCCAGCAGTGAGGTCGGTTACACTGAAGCTTTCTTT
TRBV12-3/TRBV12-4	NA	NA	16	TRBJ2-2	CASSLTGGVNTGELFF	TGTGCCAGCAGCCTCACCGGCGGGGTGAACACCGGGGAGCTGTTTTTT
TRBV4-3	TRBD2	few	18	TRBJ2-1	CASSQAYPGLAGADEQFF	TGCGCCAGCAGCCAAGCTTACCCGGGACTAGCGGGGGCGGATGAGCAGTTCTTC
TRBV29-1	NA	NA	13	TRBJ2-7	CSAETADTYEQYF	TGCAGCGCTGAAACAGCGGACACGTACGAGCAGTACTTC
TRBV2	TRBD1	NA	16	TRBJ1-6	CASSEEGDRVYSPLHF	TGTGCCAGCAGTGAAGAGGGGGACAGGGTCTATTCACCCCTCCACTTT
TRBV7-2	NA	NA	14	TRBJ1-1	CASSLGAGKTEAFF	TGTGCCAGCAGCTTAGGTGCAGGGAAGACTGAAGCTTTCTTT
TRBV11-2	NA	NA	13	TRBJ2-1	CASSFLSGNEQFF	TGTGCCAGCAGCTTTTTGAGCGGGAATGAGCAGTTCTTC
TRBV28	NA	NA	15	TRBJ2-7	CASNPYRQASYEQYF	TGTGCCAGCAACCCATATAGACAGGCCTCCTACGAGCAGTACTTC